This T cell receptor beta chain was documented in a study of STAT3 mutations in large granular lymphocyte leukemia. Study summary: 40% of treated T-LGLL patients showed hematologic response to immunosuppression. General study findings and limits: At least one immunodominant TCR beta clonotype appeared in every T-cell large granular lymphocyte leukemia patient. In some patients, a small highly pathogenic clone possibly went undetected. Clonal expansion was inferred from samples taken at other timepoints. TCR clonotype switching after therapy occurred in about 30% of the 18 patients.

Clones were read by immunoSEQ multiplex PCR, and TCRdb kept only the in-frame ones, dropping some. Among thousands of clones listed, 92% were seen once. V dropped 3 bases and J dropped 4 bases, with 21 bases sitting between them. The length of the CDR3 is 16 residues. Germline CDR1 GTSNPN, CDR2 SVGIG (reference sequence). As regards this clone: Its antigen is not identified.

Sequenced input: peripheral blood mononuclear cells. The chain joins TRBV30 to TRBJ1-2; perhaps TRBD1 as D (6 bases). The sequence was collected from a man in his fifties or sixties with T-cell large granular lymphocyte leukemia. Some clones in this sample may be carry-over from other donors' samples. DNA for the CDR3: TGTGCCTGGAGCCGCAACTCAGGGGCTGAAAGCTATGGCTACACCTTC. Translated: CAWSRNSGAESYGYTF. Supplemented by reference TRBV30 and TRBJ1-2, the full variable domain reads SQTIHQWPATLVQPVGSPLSLECTVEGTSNPNLYWYRQAAGRGLQLLFYSVGIGQISSEVPQNLSASRPQDRQFILSSKKLLLSDSGFYLCAWSRNSGAESYGYTFGSGTRLTVV.